These 2 T cell receptor beta chains were all obtained from the same sample, sequenced in a study of T cell changes during pregnancy in multiple sclerosis. Here immunoSEQ multiplex PCR was the method, and the copy in TCRdb shows in-frame clones only, minus some. The sample has tens of thousands of clones; 85% to 90% are singletons. The starting material was peripheral blood, obtained after pregnancy. The origin of the receptors is a female donor in good health, enrolled as a control in a pregnancy study.

The chain uses TRBV19 and TRBJ1-5, with D possibly being TRBD1 (5 bases). V shed 3 bases and J shed 6 bases, with 18 bases lying between them. The CDR3 covers 16 residues. Germline V gives CDR1 LNHDA, CDR2 SQIVND (reference sequence). This CDR3 reads CASSMREGRSGQPQHF. In DNA form, the CDR3 reads TGTGCCAGTAGTATGAGGGAGGGACGGTCGGGTCAGCCCCAGCATTTT.

This clone has a handful of counts. The chain is built from TRBV10-2 and TRBJ1-4, with D possibly TRBD1 on 5 matching bases. This CDR3 contains 14 residues. Trimming left V 4 bases short and J 6 bases short, with 12 bases between. The germline CDR1 and CDR2 sequences are WSHSY and SAAADI. CDR3 sequence reads: CASSAGGGDEKLFF. The DNA of the CDR3 is TGCGCCAGCAGTGCGGGAGGAGGGGATGAAAAACTGTTTTTT.